A selection of T cell receptor beta chains follows, all from one sample in a study of early T cells in non-severe SARS-CoV-2 infection. From the 5' RACE reads, TCRdb called clonotypes with MiXCR, one entry per CDR3 protein. The repertoire holds 20,000 to 25,000 distinct CDR3 sequences, with around 4% as singletons. Sample: whole blood. The receptors originated from an adult who was a healthcare worker with PCR-confirmed SARS-CoV-2 infection or an uninfected control (not recorded which). The CDR3 runs from the conserved cysteine through the conserved F or W. The D gene is left open where the match is weak. For some rows the clone size is stated as once, few or many, or as a class when expanded; others skip it.

j_call: TRBJ2-1
v_call: TRBV15
clone_size: .
d_call: .
cdr3_nt: TGTGCCACCAGCAGAGATCGTGAACAGGGTGAGCAGTTCTTC
cdr3_aa: CATSRDREQGEQFF

j_call: TRBJ1-1
v_call: TRBV29-1
clone_size: many
d_call: .
cdr3_nt: TGCAGCGTTGGGGGGATCCAAGGCACTGAAGCTTTCTTT
cdr3_aa: CSVGGIQGTEAFF

j_call: TRBJ2-1
v_call: TRBV4-3
clone_size: .
d_call: .
cdr3_nt: TGCGCCAGCAGCCAAGGTATCGGGGAGCAGTTCTTC
cdr3_aa: CASSQGIGEQFF

j_call: TRBJ2-1
v_call: TRBV28
clone_size: few
d_call: TRBD2
cdr3_nt: TGTGCCAGCAGACCCCCTAGCGGGAGTCTTGAGCAGTTCTTC
cdr3_aa: CASRPPSGSLEQFF

j_call: TRBJ2-3
v_call: TRBV24-1
clone_size: many
d_call: .
cdr3_nt: TGTGCCACCAGTGATTTCACACGGGATACGCAGTATTTT
cdr3_aa: CATSDFTRDTQYF

j_call: TRBJ2-3
v_call: TRBV24-1
clone_size: many
d_call: .
cdr3_nt: TGTGCCACCAGTCAATCAGATACGCAGTATTTT
cdr3_aa: CATSQSDTQYF

j_call: TRBJ2-3
v_call: TRBV5-1
clone_size: few
d_call: TRBD2
cdr3_nt: TGCGCCAGCAGCTTGGGGCGCGGGAGGTCCTTTAGCACAGATACGCAGTATTTT
cdr3_aa: CASSLGRGRSFSTDTQYF

j_call: TRBJ2-2
v_call: TRBV6-4
clone_size: many
d_call: TRBD2
cdr3_nt: TGTGCCAGCAGTGGGGACTACGACACCGGGGAGCTGTTTTTT
cdr3_aa: CASSGDYDTGELFF

j_call: TRBJ2-2
v_call: TRBV18
clone_size: .
d_call: TRBD2
cdr3_nt: TGTGCCAGCTCCCCCAGCGGGAAGGCCGGGGAGCTGTTTTTT
cdr3_aa: CASSPSGKAGELFF

j_call: TRBJ1-6
v_call: TRBV28
clone_size: medium-sized
d_call: .
cdr3_nt: TGTGCCAGCAGTTTCAGCGCCGGGACAAAGGGGAATTCACCCCTCCACTTT
cdr3_aa: CASSFSAGTKGNSPLHF

j_call: TRBJ2-2
v_call: TRBV5-4
clone_size: many
d_call: .
cdr3_nt: TGTGCCAGCAGCTTTCCCGGCACAAAAAACCTTCAGGAGCTGTTTTTT
cdr3_aa: CASSFPGTKNLQELFF

j_call: TRBJ2-3
v_call: TRBV6-5
clone_size: many
d_call: TRBD1
cdr3_nt: TGTGCCAGCAGTAACAGGGGGCGCGCCACAGATACGCAGTATTTT
cdr3_aa: CASSNRGRATDTQYF

j_call: TRBJ2-1
v_call: TRBV11-3
clone_size: many
d_call: .
cdr3_nt: TGTGCCAGCAGCTTAGACCCCGCGGCGTACAAGAATGAGCAGTTCTTC
cdr3_aa: CASSLDPAAYKNEQFF

j_call: TRBJ2-7
v_call: TRBV6-5
clone_size: many
d_call: .
cdr3_nt: TGTGCCAGCAGCCAGGGGGGACCCTACGAGCAGTACTTC
cdr3_aa: CASSQGGPYEQYF

j_call: TRBJ2-2
v_call: TRBV20-1
clone_size: few
d_call: TRBD2
cdr3_nt: TGCAGTGCCACGAGACTAGCGGGAGAAGGCACCGGGGAGCTGTTTTTT
cdr3_aa: CSATRLAGEGTGELFF

j_call: TRBJ2-7
v_call: TRBV6-2/TRBV6-3
clone_size: many
d_call: TRBD2
cdr3_nt: TGTGCCATCGCGGGTCTAGCGGATTCCTACGAGCAGTACTTC
cdr3_aa: CAIAGLADSYEQYF

j_call: TRBJ2-4
v_call: TRBV28
clone_size: many
d_call: .
cdr3_nt: TGTGCCAGCAGTTCCCTGGACTCTTTTGTCGGTCTAGCCAAAAACATTCAGTACTTC
cdr3_aa: CASSSLDSFVGLAKNIQYF

j_call: TRBJ2-7
v_call: TRBV7-9
clone_size: many
d_call: TRBD2
cdr3_nt: TGTGCCAGCAGCCCACCGGGACTAGCATCCGAGCAGTACTTC
cdr3_aa: CASSPPGLASEQYF